The entry below describes one TCR beta chain. Antigen unknown. The data belong to a study of OX40 agonist ivuxolimab in advanced cancers. Study conclusions and caveats: CD8+ T cells were the subset that, on average, had more expanded clones than CD4+. People who partly responded at 0.1-3.0 mg/kg had some of the least clonal expansion seen. Both CD4+ and CD8+ T cell populations in blood had undergone clonal expansion by week 6 at 0.1 to 3.0 mg/kg.

TCRdb's copy holds only in-frame clones and misses some; the assay was immunoSEQ multiplex PCR. This sample has approximately 82,000 clones, with around nine tenths found just once. Per germline, CDR1 SGHNT and CDR2 YYREEE (reference sequence). The CDR3 consists of 15 residues. J was trimmed by 3 bases and V by 0 bases; bases with no gene match: 4. This receptor was taken from an adult with an advanced solid tumor such as melanoma, head and neck, liver or kidney cancer. This rearrangement joins TRBV5-4 to TRBJ2-3, with 7 bases identical to TRBD2. Material: CD4+ or CD8+ T cells sorted from blood, obtained in a trial of the OX40 agonist ivuxolimab. The CDR3 loop reads CASSLVASGTDTQYF. CDR3 sequence (DNA): TGTGCCAGCAGCTTGGTCGCTAGCGGTACAGATACGCAGTATTTT.